These T cell receptor beta chains were read from a single sample in a study of cytomegalovirus exposure and HLA in healthy donors. Sequencing was performed with immunoSEQ multiplex PCR; in TCRdb, only in-frame clones are kept and a portion is missing. This sample yields over 150,000 clones, of which 80% to 85% are seen a single time; 7.5% to 9% belongs to the top ten. Material: PBMCs. All receptors come from a male donor in good health and CMV-seropositive. The CDR3 runs from the conserved cysteine through the conserved F or W. The D gene is left open where the match is weak. Clone size is not always given. Where it is, it says once, few, many or a class for expanded clones.

abundance	v_gene	d_gene	j_gene	CDR3nt	CDR3aa
NA	TRBV28	NA	TRBJ1-3	TGTGCCAGCAGTTTACGGGGCTCTGGAAACACCATATATTTT	CASSLRGSGNTIYF
once	TRBV9	NA	TRBJ2-5	TGTGCCAGCAGCGGTAGCGGAGGGCGAGAGACCCAGTACTTC	CASSGSGGRETQYF
once	TRBV27	TRBD2	TRBJ2-1	TGTGCCAGCAGTTTAATGGTCGGGGGGAAATCCTACAATGAGCAGTTCTTC	CASSLMVGGKSYNEQFF
NA	TRBV15	NA	TRBJ1-3	TGTGCCACCAGCAGAGACAGCTCTGGAAACACCATATATTTT	CATSRDSSGNTIYF
NA	TRBV18	NA	TRBJ2-5	TGTGCCAGCTCGCTCACCATATGGGGGGACCAAGAGACCCAGTACTTC	CASSLTIWGDQETQYF
once	TRBV14	TRBD1	TRBJ2-7	TGTGCCAGCAGCTCCCTTATATCGACAGGGGAGTACGAGCAGTACTTC	CASSSLISTGEYEQYF
NA	TRBV7-6	NA	TRBJ1-1	TGTGCCAGCAGCTCGCTAGGGGCGACCGCCAGAGCTTTCTTT	CASSSLGATARAFF
NA	TRBV7-2	TRBD1	TRBJ2-7	TGTGCCAGCAGCTCCACCCTGGGACAGTCCTACGAGCAGTACTTC	CASSSTLGQSYEQYF
NA	TRBV5-1	NA	TRBJ2-1	TGCGCCAGCAGCCCCGAGGGCTCCTACAATGAGCAGTTCTTC	CASSPEGSYNEQFF
NA	TRBV27	NA	TRBJ2-7	TGTGCCAGCAGTTTAAATCTCGGGGGAAGGTTACTCCCTTACGAGCAGTACTTC	CASSLNLGGRLLPYEQYF
NA	TRBV5-1	NA	TRBJ2-2	TGCGCCAGCAGCCCCGACACGGCGAACACCGGGGAGCTGTTTTTT	CASSPDTANTGELFF
NA	TRBV6-6	NA	TRBJ1-2	TGTGCCAGCAGCGACCCCGGGGGCTACACCTTC	CASSDPGGYTF
NA	TRBV4-1	NA	TRBJ1-1	TGCGCCAGCAGTAACGTTGCGGGCACAGAACCGAACACTGAAGCTTTCTTT	CASSNVAGTEPNTEAFF
NA	TRBV7-8	NA	TRBJ2-7	TGTGCCAGCAGCCTCAGTAGGCTAGCCTACGAGCAGTACTTC	CASSLSRLAYEQYF
once	TRBV18	NA	TRBJ1-4	TGTGCCAGCTCACCAGGACAGAATGAAAAACTGTTTTTT	CASSPGQNEKLFF
NA	TRBV6-6	TRBD2	TRBJ2-7	TGTGCCAGCAGTTACGACCCGAAGACTAGCTTCGACGAGCAGTACTTC	CASSYDPKTSFDEQYF
NA	TRBV19	NA	TRBJ2-2	TGTGCCAGTAGTACCCCGGGACATAACACCGGGGAGCTGTTTTTT	CASSTPGHNTGELFF
NA	TRBV10-1	TRBD1	TRBJ1-1	TGCGCCAGCAGGGCAGGGGGCAGGAACACTGAAGCTTTCTTT	CASRAGGRNTEAFF
NA	TRBV10-2	TRBD2	TRBJ2-3	TGCGCCAGCAGGGTGACTAGCGGGGCAGATACGCAGTATTTT	CASRVTSGADTQYF
NA	TRBV28	NA	TRBJ1-5	TGTGCCAGCAGTTTAGACAGTGTCCTTAATCAGCCCCAGCATTTT	CASSLDSVLNQPQHF
NA	TRBV9	TRBD1	TRBJ2-7	TGTGCCAGCAGCGTAGGTTTACAGGGGGCCAACGAGCAGTACTTC	CASSVGLQGANEQYF
NA	TRBV28	TRBD1	TRBJ2-7	TGTGCCAGCAGCAACCCGGGGCGACAGGGGGTAAAGAACGAACAGTACTTC	CASSNPGRQGVKNEQYF
once	TRBV9	TRBD1	TRBJ2-6	TGTGCCAGCAGCGTAGCTGGTCCCCGACAGGGAAGAGGGGCCAACGGCCTGACTTTC	CASSVAGPRQGRGANGLTF
NA	TRBV27	NA	TRBJ2-2	TGTGCCCTTCGCACACCGAACACCGGGGAGCTGTTTTTT	CALRTPNTGELFF
NA	TRBV25-1	NA	TRBJ2-7	TGTGCCAGCAGTGAGACGGGAGCCCGAACCTACGAGCAGTACTTC	CASSETGARTYEQYF
NA	TRBV10-3	TRBD2	TRBJ2-5	TGTGCCATCAGTGCCTCCGTTGCGGGGGGAGGAAAGACCCAGTACTTC	CAISASVAGGGKTQYF
once	TRBV5-1	NA	TRBJ2-1	TGCGCCAGCAGCCCGGGACTGCTAGACAATGAGCAGTTCTTC	CASSPGLLDNEQFF
NA	TRBV5-4	NA	TRBJ2-7	TGTGCCAGCAGCCCCAGGGGCAGGGAAATGTACGAGCAGTACTTC	CASSPRGREMYEQYF
NA	TRBV5-1	NA	TRBJ2-7	TGCGCCAGCAGCTTTCAACAGACAATCGACGAGCAGTACTTC	CASSFQQTIDEQYF
NA	TRBV5-1	NA	TRBJ1-2	TGCGCCAGCAGCCAATTGGACAGCTCCGGCGGCTACACCTTC	CASSQLDSSGGYTF
NA	TRBV11-2	NA	TRBJ1-4	TGTGCCAGCAGCTTGGCGAGGGAAAAACTGTTTTTT	CASSLAREKLFF
NA	TRBV5-6	TRBD1	TRBJ1-1	TGTGCCAGCAGCATCCGGGACAGGCACACTGAAGCTTTCTTT	CASSIRDRHTEAFF
once	TRBV29-1	NA	TRBJ2-7	TGCAGCGTCAAGCGGGTCTCTTTTTCTAGCGAGCAGTACTTC	CSVKRVSFSSEQYF
NA	TRBV7-6	NA	TRBJ2-5	TGTGCCAGCAGCTTTGGACTATTTGAGACCCAGTACTTC	CASSFGLFETQYF
NA	TRBV7-2	NA	TRBJ2-1	TGTGCCAGCAGCTCCGGTCGAGGCTATGAGCAGTTCTTC	CASSSGRGYEQFF